This T cell receptor beta chain was sequenced for a study of vaccination and CD4 T cells after COVID-19. This clonotype came up a few times. Antigen specificity is unknown. Findings and caveats of the study: Median SARS-CoV-2-reactive clonotypes rose from about 22 to 38, not significantly.

MiXCR was run by TCRdb on the PCR reads, yielding one entry per CDR3 protein. The table includes 20,000 to 25,000 distinct CDR3 sequences, around 60% detected once. This CDR3 has 14 amino acids. Germline CDR1 reads SEHNR; CDR2 reads FQNEAQ (reference sequence). Trimming left V 5 bases short and J 10 bases short, with 15 bases between. The chain combines TRBV7-9 with TRBJ1-6; D remains unclear. The sequence was collected from a human donor who had recovered from COVID-19. The sequencing used CD4+ T cells from blood, collected before SARS-CoV-2 vaccination. CDR3 sequence: CASSPSDGRSPLHF. CDR3 nucleotides: TGTGCCAGCAGCCCAAGCGATGGGAGGTCACCCCTCCACTTT.